Following are 25 T cell receptor beta chains from one sample sequenced in a study of metastatic and nonmetastatic thyroid tumors. Before thyroid surgery, none of the patients had received any treatment. TCRdb used MiXCR to call clones anew from the PCR reads. The repertoire consists of approximately 31,000 clones, with roughly 18% occurring once and the leading ten covering over 9.5%. Sample: blood. The receptors here all came from a female donor with papillary thyroid cancer or a benign thyroid nodule (not recorded which). Some clones in this sample may be carry-over from other donors' samples.

This clone was seen at least ten times. The chain has TRBV30 and TRBJ2-5; 7 nucleotides line up with TRBD1. This CDR3 region has 14 residues. V shed 3 bases, J shed 4 bases, and the junction held 8 bases outside the gene matches. Looked up from germline, CDR1 is GTSNPN and CDR2 is SVGIG (reference sequence). The CDR3 is CAWRPTTGRETQYF. In DNA form, the CDR3 reads TGTGCCTGGAGGCCAACGACAGGGAGAGAGACCCAGTACTTC.

This clone has at least ten counts. The gene calls are TRBV15 and TRBJ2-5; D possibly corresponds to TRBD1 (6 bases). The V gene's germline CDR1 is LNHNV and CDR2 YYDKDF (reference sequence). CDR3 length equals 15 residues. V lost 4 bases and J lost 4, with 16 bases in between. The CDR3 DNA is TGTGCCACCAGCACAGGGACATCCGACGGAGAGACCCAGTACTTC. Residues: CATSTGTSDGETQYF.

Ten or more counts support this clone. The gene calls are TRBV7-3 and TRBJ1-2; possible D gene TRBD1, 5 bases. The V end lost 2 bases, the J end lost 4 bases, and 14 bases lay between the germline ends. The CDR3 contains 15 residues. Per germline, CDR1 SGHTA and CDR2 FQGTGA. CDR3: CASSLGGDRVYGYTF. The CDR3 DNA sequence: TGTGCCAGCAGCTTAGGGGGAGACAGAGTCTATGGCTACACCTTC.

The genes are TRBV5-4 and TRBJ2-1, with 10 bases that match TRBD2. This CDR3 region has 14 residues. V shed 4 bases, J shed 5 bases, and the junction held 3 bases outside the gene matches. From germline, CDR1 is SGHNT and CDR2 YYREEE (reference sequence). CDR3 DNA: TGTGCCAGCAGCCCAACTAGCGGGGACAATGAGCAGTTCTTC. Translation: CASSPTSGDNEQFF.

Details on this clone: Mismatch with germline at one junction end may stem from a read error. The chain recombines TRBV9 with TRBJ2-6; the match to TRBD2 covers 9 bases. Germline CDR1 SGDLS, CDR2 YYNGEE. The CDR3 extends over 19 amino acids. The CDR3 loop is CASSVPPGGRASVANVLTF. In nucleotides, the CDR3 is TGTGCCAGCAGCGTTCCACCCGGCGGGAGGGCCTCTGTGGCCAACGTCCTGACTTTC.

As concerns this clone: An end of the junction differs from the germline gene, which may be a read error. This rearrangement joins TRBV20-1 to TRBJ2-6; tentatively, D is TRBD1 (5 bases). In germline, CDR1 is DFQATT, CDR2 SNEGSKA (reference sequence). CDR3 size: 15 residues. This chain's CDR3 is CSSRKGFSGANVLTF. CDR3 sequence (DNA): TGCAGTTCTAGAAAGGGGTTCTCTGGGGCCAACGTCCTGACTTTC.

This clone has more than one count but fewer than ten. A read error may account for a junction end that differs from germline. V usage is TRBV24-1 and J usage is TRBJ2-1, with D perhaps TRBD2 (6 bases). The length of the CDR3 is 14 residues. Germline assignment: CDR1 KGHDR and CDR2 SFDVKD. The CDR3 here is CVTSGMDYRDEQFF. The CDR3 region has the DNA TGTGTCACCAGTGGGATGGACTATCGGGATGAGCAGTTCTTC.

This clone was seen at least ten times. The chain employs TRBV29-1 and TRBJ2-7, with TRBD2 matching over 7 bases. This CDR3 spans 14 amino acids. V gave up 1 base and J gave up 0 bases; unmatched junction bases: 3. Per the germline V gene, CDR1 is SQVTM and CDR2 is ANQGSEA. CDR3 residues: CSVEGAGSSYEQYF. CDR3 bases: TGCAGCGTTGAAGGAGCGGGGAGCTCCTACGAGCAGTACTTC.

This clone came up many times. The chain uses TRBV20-1 and TRBJ1-4; D possibly corresponds to TRBD1 (5 bases). The CDR3 consists of 13 residues. Between the trimmed V and J ends, which lost 3 bases and 6 bases, there was a span of 11 bases. Germline V gene data show CDR1 as DFQATT and CDR2 as SNEGSKA (reference sequence). The CDR3 nucleotides are TGCAGTGCTAGCATCCCGGGGGATGAAAAACTGTTTTTT. It encodes CSASIPGDEKLFF.

The chain joins TRBV20-1 to TRBJ2-3, with 8 positions matching TRBD2. The CDR3 extends over 18 amino acids. V was pared by 0 bases and J by 4 bases, with 15 bases of the junction left unmatched. Germline CDR1 reads DFQATT; CDR2 reads SNEGSKA (reference sequence). The CDR3 bases are TGCAGTGCTAGAGATTTACGGACTAGCCGGGCTCTCGCAGATACGCAGTATTTT. This encodes CSARDLRTSRALADTQYF.

This clone has at least ten counts. J is TRBJ2-5 and V is TRBV6-1, with D maybe TRBD2 (7 bases). With 5 bases removed from V and 2 bases from J, the gap between germline ends came to 15 bases. Germline V CDR1 and CDR2: MNHNS, SASEGT. There are 15 residues in the CDR3. CDR3 bases: TGTGCCAGCAGTCCTATAGGGGGGGGGCAAGAGACCCAGTACTTC. It encodes CASSPIGGGQETQYF.

On this clone itself: One base away lies a much larger clone, so this may be a sequencing read error. The CDR3 does not close with the conserved phenylalanine or tryptophan, likely indicating a read error. No DNA is shown, since the ends of the CDR3 on it are uncertain; the CDR3 is the one TCRdb lists. The rearrangement uses TRBV11-3 and TRBJ1-3. Including both end residues, the CDR3 is 14 amino acids long. Germline CDR1 and CDR2: SGHNT and YENEEA. The CDR3 loop reads CASSLEFRGNTINL.

This clone has more than one count but fewer than ten. V and J are TRBV6-1 and TRBJ1-5; D is unclear. The germline V and J ends were trimmed by 6 bases and 0 bases, with 9 bases remaining between them. Germline V lookup: CDR1 MNHNS, CDR2 SASEGT. The CDR3 has 14 residues. CDR3 sequence reads: CASSPMFSNQPQHF. The CDR3 DNA follows: TGTGCCAGCAGCCCAATGTTTAGCAATCAGCCCCAGCATTTT.

In this sample, this clone turned up many times. The gene calls are TRBV4-1 and TRBJ2-7, with D perhaps matching TRBD2 (6 bases). This CDR3 has 16 amino acids. Trimming took 0 bases from V and 3 from J, leaving 15 bases between them. Germline V lookup: CDR1 MGHRA, CDR2 YSYEKL. The CDR3 DNA reads as TGCGCCAGCAGCCAAGATCAGGGACTCAGATACTACGAGCAGTACTTC. Translating it yields CASSQDQGLRYYEQYF.

This clone was detected ten times or more. This chain uses TRBV3-1 with TRBJ1-5, with TRBD1 identical over 7 bases. With 1 base clipped from V and 2 bases from J, the junction kept 11 bases outside the gene matches. The CDR3 has 18 residues. Germline V gives CDR1 LGHDT, CDR2 YNNKEL (reference sequence). The CDR3 loop reads CASSQGIPGGLGNQPQHF. In nucleotides, the CDR3 is TGTGCCAGCAGCCAAGGTATTCCAGGGGGGCTTGGCAATCAGCCCCAGCATTTT.

This clone was seen many times. The same CDR3 arises from other DNA sequences in this sample as well. V usage is TRBV9 and J usage is TRBJ1-3, with D possibly matching TRBD1 (6 bases). Trimming removed 2 bases from V and 5 bases from J, with 14 bases in between. This CDR3 has 15 residues. Germline V gene data show CDR1 as SGDLS and CDR2 as YYNGEE. The CDR3: CASSVFGQKRNTIYF. For the CDR3, the DNA is TGTGCCAGCAGCGTCTTTGGACAGAAACGAAACACCATATATTTT.

V usage is TRBV7-8 and J usage is TRBJ2-7, with TRBD2 matching over 9 bases. V lost 0 bases to trimming and J lost 1 base; unmatched junction nucleotides: 4. Looked up from germline, CDR1 is SGHVS and CDR2 is FQNEAQ. The CDR3 runs 16 residues. CDR3 DNA sequence: TGTGCCAGCAGCTTAGCTGGACTAGCGAGTTCCTACGAGCAGTACGTC. Translation gives CASSLAGLASSYEQYV.

This clone was counted many times. The rearrangement links TRBV6-1 to TRBJ2-5; D is ambiguous. Between the trimmed V and J ends, which lost 5 bases and 2 bases, there was a span of 9 bases. CDR3 size: 13 residues. Germline CDR1 MNHNS, CDR2 SASEGT. The CDR3 DNA sequence: TGTGCCAGCAGTCGGATGGAGCAAGAGACCCAGTACTTC. As protein: CASSRMEQETQYF.

This clone was seen at least ten times. Here the CDR3 DNA reads TGTGCCAGCAGCTTTAGGGACAGGGCGTTATTGGGGAATGAGCAGTTCTTC. Its protein is CASSFRDRALLGNEQFF. The rearrangement joins TRBV7-2 to TRBJ2-1; TRBD1 agrees at 9 bases. CDR3 length: 17 amino acids. V was pared by 3 bases and J by 7 bases, with 13 bases of the junction left unmatched. The germline CDR1 and CDR2 sequences are SGHTA and FQGNSA. The full variable domain, completed using reference TRBV7-2 and TRBJ2-1, is GAGVSQSPSNKVTEKGKDVELRCDPISGHTALYWYRQSLGQGLEFLIYFQGNSAPDKSGLPSDRFSAERTGGSVSTLTIQRTQQEDSAVYLCASSFRDRALLGNEQFFGPGTRLTVL.

This clone was observed at least ten times. The chain has TRBV5-4 and TRBJ2-7, with D possibly TRBD2 on 5 matching bases. Germline CDR1 and CDR2: SGHNT and YYREEE (reference sequence). The V gene lost 3 bases and the J gene lost 4 bases, with 11 bases spanning the gap. The length of the CDR3 is 13 residues. Here the CDR3 reads CASSSPSSYEQYF. The CDR3 nucleotides read TGTGCCAGCAGCTCTCCTAGCAGTTACGAGCAGTACTTC.

This clone has a handful of counts. The gene calls are TRBV27 and TRBJ2-7; D is ambiguous. The CDR3 contains 14 residues. CDR1 and CDR2 from the germline V gene are MNHEY and SMNVEV (reference sequence). Trimming took off 8 bases at V and 6 bases at J, with 20 bases between the two ends. CDR3: CASSSARPSREQYF. The DNA for the CDR3 is TGTGCCAGCTCGTCGGCACGACCCTCCCGCGAGCAGTACTTC.

A remark on this clone: This CDR3 is missing its conserved last phenylalanine or tryptophan, likely due to a read error. V usage is TRBV18 and J usage is TRBJ2-5, with a tentative D call TRBD1 (5 bases). The CDR3 consists of 14 residues. From germline, CDR1 is KGHSH and CDR2 LQKENI. This CDR3 reads CASSPRGPQESQYV. DNA for the CDR3: TGTGCCAGCTCACCACGGGGCCCCCAAGAGAGCCAGTACGTC.

This clone was picked up one time. The chain recombines TRBV20-1 with TRBJ1-1; 7 bases are shared with TRBD1. V lost 2 bases and J lost 3; bases outside the gene matches: 0. The length of the CDR3 is 12 residues. The germline V gene has CDR1 DFQATT and CDR2 SNEGSKA (reference sequence). The CDR3 nucleotides read TGCAGTGCTAGACAGGGGGACACTGAAGCTTTCTTT. Its protein is CSARQGDTEAFF.

This clone was recorded at least ten times. Other DNA sequences in the sample encode the same CDR3. This chain connects TRBV18 to TRBJ1-1; 8 bases fit TRBD1. CDR3 size: 14 residues. V lost 4 bases, J lost 5 bases, and 6 bases stayed unmatched. Per germline, CDR1 KGHSH and CDR2 LQKENI. The CDR3 is CASSLGQGGTEAFF. DNA for the CDR3: TGTGCCAGCTCACTAGGACAGGGAGGGACTGAAGCTTTCTTT.

This clone was detected many times. The chain couples TRBV4-1 to TRBJ2-1; D unresolved. V shed 3 bases and J shed 9 bases, with 15 bases lying between them. This CDR3 spans 14 amino acids. Germline CDR1 is MGHRA and CDR2 is YSYEKL. In DNA, the CDR3 is TGCGCCAGCAGCCAGTTGGGAAAGGGTCGTGAGCAGTTCTTC. Protein product: CASSQLGKGREQFF.